Each of the 21 T cell receptor beta chains below was sequenced from the same sample in a study of T cell changes during pregnancy in multiple sclerosis. Using immunoSEQ multiplex PCR, the repertoire was profiled, and TCRdb retains in-frame clones only, with some absent. The top ten clones hold 3.5% to 5% of a sample with some 31,000 clones, 91% of them seen once. The specimen was CD8+ T cells from peripheral blood mononuclear cells, collected in the second trimester of pregnancy. All receptors come from a female donor in good health, enrolled as a control in a pregnancy study.

This chain joins TRBV7-3 and TRBJ2-3; the match to TRBD2 covers 10 bases. The CDR3 contains 15 residues. Germline V gene data show CDR1 as SGHTA and CDR2 as FQGTGA. The trim removed 7 bases at V and 2 bases at J, leaving 6 bases unmatched. DNA of the CDR3: TGTGCCAGCACTCGTAGCGGGGGGTCCACAGATACGCAGTATTTT. It codes for CASTRSGGSTDTQYF. Combining the CDR3 with reference TRBV7-3 and TRBJ2-3 gives the whole variable domain GAGVSQTPSNKVTEKGKYVELRCDPISGHTALYWYRQSLGQGPEFLIYFQGTGAADDSGLPNDRFFAVRPEGSVSTLKIQRTERGDSAVYLCASTRSGGSTDTQYFGPGTRLTVL.

The gene calls are TRBV30 and TRBJ2-7, with 10 nucleotides matching TRBD2. This CDR3 contains 15 residues. CDR1 is GTSNPN, CDR2 SVGIG, per germline (reference sequence). The V gene end was trimmed by 2 bases and the J gene end by 1 base; junction bases not matched to a gene: 5. The CDR3: CAWSSPGLASYEQYF. In DNA, the CDR3 is TGTGCCTGGAGTTCTCCGGGACTAGCGTCCTACGAGCAGTACTTC. The full variable domain, its missing parts supplied by reference TRBV30 and TRBJ2-7, is SQTIHQWPATLVQPVGSPLSLECTVEGTSNPNLYWYRQAAGRGLQLLFYSVGIGQISSEVPQNLSASRPQDRQFILSSKKLLLSDSGFYLCAWSSPGLASYEQYFGPGTRLTVT.

The CDR3 protein is CASSEGTYYNSPLHF. DNA of the CDR3: TGTGCCAGCAGTGAAGGAACCTACTATAATTCACCCCTCCACTTT. This chain connects TRBV2 to TRBJ1-6, with unresolved D. The V gene's germline CDR1 is SNHLY and CDR2 FYNNEI. V dropped 1 base and J dropped 3 bases, with 7 bases sitting between them. CDR3 size: 15 residues.

The chain combines TRBV7-2 with TRBJ1-4; 7 bases fit TRBD1. After removal of 4 bases from V and 4 bases from J, the junction contained 15 bases not matched to a gene. Germline V CDR1 and CDR2: SGHTA, FQGNSA. The CDR3 totals 18 residues. CDR3: CASSSKILSGTVNEKLFF. CDR3 DNA: TGTGCCAGCAGCTCAAAAATCCTCTCCGGGACAGTTAATGAAAAACTGTTTTTT.

V usage is TRBV5-4 and J usage is TRBJ1-5; D call uncertain. This CDR3 is 12 amino acids long. V lost 2 bases and J 5 bases, leaving 5 bases between the germline ends. The germline gives CDR1 SGHNT, CDR2 YYREEE (reference sequence). CDR3 coding DNA: TGTGCCAGCAGCTTCCCCGATCAGCCCCAGCATTTT. It codes for CASSFPDQPQHF. Full variable domain (rest looked up from reference TRBV5-4 and TRBJ1-5): ETGVTQSPTHLIKTRGQQVTLRCSSQSGHNTVSWYQQALGQGPQFIFQYYREEENGRGNFPPRFSGLQFPNYSSELNVNALELDDSALYLCASSFPDQPQHFGDGTRLSIL.

This chain connects TRBV7-6 to TRBJ2-7, with 14 bases fitting TRBD2. V lost 6 bases to trimming and J lost 4 bases; unmatched junction nucleotides: 2. There are 14 residues in the CDR3. Germline-derived CDR1 and CDR2 are SGHVS and FNYEAQ. The CDR3 region has the DNA TGTGCCAGCAGTGGGACTAGCGGGGGTTACGAGCAGTACTTC. It codes for CASSGTSGGYEQYF. The full variable domain, its missing parts supplied by reference TRBV7-6 and TRBJ2-7, is GAGVSQSPRYKVTKRGQDVALRCDPISGHVSLYWYRQALGQGPEFLTYFNYEAQQDKSGLPNDRFSAERPEGSISTLTIQRTEQRDSAMYRCASSGTSGGYEQYFGPGTRLTVT.

The V and J genes are TRBV7-6 and TRBJ2-1, with D possibly being TRBD2 (6 bases). The V end lost 1 base, the J end lost 3 bases, and 13 bases lay between the germline ends. The CDR3 is 16 residues long. Germline V gene sequence: CDR1 SGHVS, CDR2 FNYEAQ. The CDR3 spells CASSLELAEFYNEQFF. For the CDR3, the DNA is TGTGCCAGCAGCTTAGAACTAGCAGAGTTCTACAATGAGCAGTTCTTC. The complete variable domain, with remaining parts taken from reference TRBV7-6 and TRBJ2-1, reads GAGVSQSPRYKVTKRGQDVALRCDPISGHVSLYWYRQALGQGPEFLTYFNYEAQQDKSGLPNDRFSAERPEGSISTLTIQRTEQRDSAMYRCASSLELAEFYNEQFFGPGTRLTVL.

The chain uses TRBV30 and TRBJ2-1, with TRBD1 identical over 8 bases. CDR1 GTSNPN and CDR2 SVGIG come from the germline V gene (reference sequence). This CDR3 contains 13 residues. The trim removed 4 bases at V and 7 bases at J, leaving 6 bases unmatched. The CDR3 DNA sequence: TGTGCCTGGACAGGGGGCTATCGTAATGAGCAGTTCTTC. Protein sequence: CAWTGGYRNEQFF.

The V gene is TRBV15, the J gene TRBJ2-7; 8 positions agree with TRBD2. The CDR3 consists of 14 residues. CDR1 is LNHNV and CDR2 is YYDKDF in the germline V gene (reference sequence). The ends lost 5 bases at V and 2 bases at J; junction bases unmatched: 5. The DNA of the CDR3 is TGTGCCACCAGCCCCGACGGGGGGGCCTACGAGCAGTACTTC. Amino acids: CATSPDGGAYEQYF. The full variable domain, completed using reference TRBV15 and TRBJ2-7, is DAMVIQNPRYQVTQFGKPVTLSCSQTLNHNVMYWYQQKSSQAPKLLFHYYDKDFNNEADTPDNFQSRRPNTSFCFLDIRSPGLGDTAMYLCATSPDGGAYEQYFGPGTRLTVT.

The rearrangement links TRBV9 to TRBJ2-6, with D unclear. Trimming left V 0 bases short and J 3 bases short, with 4 bases between. The germline CDR1 and CDR2 sequences are SGDLS and YYNGEE. The CDR3 spans 14 residues. This chain's CDR3 is CASSVGGGANVLTF. CDR3 bases: TGTGCCAGCAGCGTAGGAGGTGGGGCCAACGTCCTGACTTTC.

DNA for the CDR3: TGTGCCAGCAGCTTGTTTAAGAAGAGCCACTATGGCTACACCTTC. Its protein product is CASSLFKKSHYGYTF. The chain is built from TRBV5-4 and TRBJ1-2; D uncertain. Trimming left V 1 base short and J 3 bases short, with 13 bases between. This CDR3 comprises 15 residues. The germline CDR1 and CDR2 sequences are SGHNT and YYREEE (reference sequence).

The rearrangement joins TRBV7-9 to TRBJ1-1, with 8 bases that match TRBD1. Germline V CDR1 and CDR2: SEHNR, FQNEAQ (reference sequence). CDR3 size: 14 residues. J was trimmed by 4 bases and V by 5 bases; bases with no gene match: 6. CDR3 loop: CASSPGQGITEAFF. CDR3 sequence (DNA): TGTGCCAGCAGCCCAGGACAGGGTATCACTGAAGCTTTCTTT.

V usage is TRBV13 and J usage is TRBJ2-3; 9 nucleotides align to TRBD2. The junction had 6 bases not matched to a gene; V was cut back by 3 bases and J by 2 bases. CDR1 PRHDT and CDR2 FYEKMQ come from the germline V gene (reference sequence). CDR3 length: 16 amino acids. The CDR3 loop reads CASSLHSGGTTDTQYF. The CDR3 DNA follows: TGTGCCAGCAGCTTGCATAGCGGGGGAACCACAGATACGCAGTATTTT.

V gene TRBV6-5 combines with J gene TRBJ2-2; D not resolved. The CDR3 covers 15 residues. Per the germline V gene, CDR1 is MNHEY and CDR2 is SVGAGI. The ends were cut back, 3 bases at V and 0 bases at J, with 8 bases in the middle. CDR3: CASSYYESNTGELFF. For the CDR3, the DNA is TGTGCCAGCAGTTATTACGAGTCGAACACCGGGGAGCTGTTTTTT.

The chain has TRBV30 and TRBJ2-7; 7 bases are a match to TRBD2. The V gene end was trimmed by 2 bases and the J gene end by 3 bases; junction bases not matched to a gene: 7. The germline V gene has CDR1 GTSNPN and CDR2 SVGIG (reference sequence). The CDR3 contains 14 residues. The CDR3 region is CAWSPAGLYYEQYF. CDR3 DNA sequence: TGTGCCTGGAGTCCCGCGGGACTATACTACGAGCAGTACTTC.

Notes on this clone: The sample has other DNA sequences that encode this CDR3 too. Written as DNA, the CDR3 is TGTGCCAGCAGCGCCGGACAGGGGGCGGATGGCTACACCTTC. Protein product: CASSAGQGADGYTF. The J gene is TRBJ1-2, the V gene TRBV5-4; TRBD1 aligns across 11 bases. V lost 4 bases, J lost 6 bases, and 5 bases stayed unmatched. Germline V lookup: CDR1 SGHNT, CDR2 YYREEE (reference sequence). The CDR3 is 14 residues long.

The V call is TRBV7-2, the J call TRBJ2-7, with 8 bases identical to TRBD1. The CDR3 sequence is 18 residues long. V shed 6 bases, J shed 0 bases, and the junction held 16 bases outside the gene matches. Germline V lookup: CDR1 SGHTA, CDR2 FQGNSA. The CDR3 reads CASRFGTAGGAYSYEQYF. The CDR3 bases are TGTGCCAGCAGGTTCGGTACGGCAGGGGGCGCTTACTCCTACGAGCAGTACTTC.

This chain uses TRBV7-2 with TRBJ2-3, with D perhaps matching TRBD2 (5 bases). This CDR3 is built from 15 residues. CDR1 is SGHTA, CDR2 FQGNSA, per germline. The ends were cut back, 1 base at V and 4 bases at J, with 12 bases in the middle. CDR3 sequence (DNA): TGTGCCAGCAGCTTAGATGGGTGGGGAGCAGATACGCAGTATTTT. Its translation is CASSLDGWGADTQYF.

This chain uses TRBV30 with TRBJ2-2, with 10 bases lining up with TRBD1. Per germline, CDR1 GTSNPN and CDR2 SVGIG (reference sequence). This CDR3 is built from 17 residues. Germline trimming cut 2 bases from V and 7 bases from J; bases unmatched to any gene: 13. CDR3 protein: CAWSHLAGTGEIGELFF. DNA of the CDR3: TGTGCCTGGAGTCACCTTGCCGGGACAGGGGAAATCGGGGAGCTGTTTTTT. Variable domain in full (rest from reference TRBV30 and TRBJ2-2): SQTIHQWPATLVQPVGSPLSLECTVEGTSNPNLYWYRQAAGRGLQLLFYSVGIGQISSEVPQNLSASRPQDRQFILSSKKLLLSDSGFYLCAWSHLAGTGEIGELFFGEGSRLTVL.

The chain combines TRBV27 with TRBJ1-2; D unresolved. Germline-derived CDR1 and CDR2 are MNHEY and SMNVEV (reference sequence). CDR3 length: 15 residues. Trimming took 5 bases from V and 4 from J, leaving 17 bases between them. The CDR3 DNA reads as TGTGCCAGCAGTCCCCCGGGGATTTTGGGCTATGGCTACACCTTC. Protein: CASSPPGILGYGYTF.

The chain carries TRBV19 and TRBJ1-1; 7 nucleotides agree with TRBD1. This CDR3 comprises 14 residues. The germline gives CDR1 LNHDA, CDR2 SQIVND (reference sequence). Trimming cost V 5 bases and J 6 bases; bases outside gene matches: 9. CDR3 DNA sequence: TGTGCCAGTAGTTTAATTACAGGGGACGCTGAAGCTTTCTTT. It yields the protein CASSLITGDAEAFF. Supplemented by reference TRBV19 and TRBJ1-1, the full variable domain reads DGGITQSPKYLFRKEGQNVTLSCEQNLNHDAMYWYRQDPGQGLRLIYYSQIVNDFQKGDIAEGYSVSREKKESFPLTVTSAQKNPTAFYLCASSLITGDAEAFFGQGTRLTVV.